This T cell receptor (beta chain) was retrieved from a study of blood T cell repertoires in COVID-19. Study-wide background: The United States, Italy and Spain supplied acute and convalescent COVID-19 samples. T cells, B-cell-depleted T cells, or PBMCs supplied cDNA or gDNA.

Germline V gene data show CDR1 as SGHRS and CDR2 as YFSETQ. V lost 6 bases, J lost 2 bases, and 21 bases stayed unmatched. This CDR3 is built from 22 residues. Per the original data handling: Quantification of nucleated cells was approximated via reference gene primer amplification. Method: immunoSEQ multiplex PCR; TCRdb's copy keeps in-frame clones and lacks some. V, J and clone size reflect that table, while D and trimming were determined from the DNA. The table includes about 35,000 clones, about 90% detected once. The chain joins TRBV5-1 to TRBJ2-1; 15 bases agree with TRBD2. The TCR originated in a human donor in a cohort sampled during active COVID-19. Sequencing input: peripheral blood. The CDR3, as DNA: TGCGCCAGCAACCCCTTAGGACTAGCGGGGGGGCTAGGTTCCCCAACCTACAATGAGCAGTTCTTC. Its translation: CASNPLGLAGGLGSPTYNEQFF.